A selection of T cell receptor beta chains follows, all from one sample in a study of immune heterogeneity within non-small cell lung tumors. TCRdb reprocessed the multiplex PCR reads with MiXCR, giving one entry per CDR3 protein. This table has 1,500 to 2,000 distinct CDR3 sequences, roughly half appearing once. The sequenced material came from lung tumor tissue. The receptor set was obtained from a man between 60 and 75 years old with non-small cell lung cancer. CDR3s include the opening cysteine and the closing phenylalanine or tryptophan. The order of the fields is CDR3 length, J gene, V gene, D gene, clone size, CDR3 protein, CDR3 DNA. D genes are given only for firm matches. Size values are once, few and many counts, or a class for expanded clones, and some rows have none.

CDR3 length: 13
J gene: TRBJ2-5
V gene: TRBV5-1
D gene: NA
clone size: NA
CDR3 protein: CASSLGQRGTQYF
CDR3 DNA: TGCGCCAGCAGCTTGGGACAGAGAGGGACCCAGTACTTC

CDR3 length: 14
J gene: TRBJ1-1
V gene: TRBV9
D gene: NA
clone size: NA
CDR3 protein: CASSVVSENTEAFF
CDR3 DNA: TGTGCCAGCAGCGTAGTATCCGAGAACACTGAAGCTTTCTTT

CDR3 length: 17
J gene: TRBJ2-2
V gene: TRBV20-1
D gene: TRBD1
clone size: NA
CDR3 protein: CSASETKRTGYTGELFF
CDR3 DNA: TGCAGTGCTAGTGAAACTAAAAGGACAGGCTACACCGGGGAGCTGTTTTTT

CDR3 length: 15
J gene: TRBJ2-3
V gene: TRBV29-1
D gene: NA
clone size: few
CDR3 protein: CSVEMEGSGADTQYF
CDR3 DNA: TGCAGCGTTGAAATGGAGGGGAGTGGGGCAGATACGCAGTATTTT

CDR3 length: 15
J gene: TRBJ2-3
V gene: TRBV2
D gene: NA
clone size: few
CDR3 protein: CASSETGSSTDTQYF
CDR3 DNA: TGTGCCAGCAGTGAAACCGGGTCTAGCACAGATACGCAGTATTTT

CDR3 length: 18
J gene: TRBJ2-1
V gene: TRBV19
D gene: NA
clone size: NA
CDR3 protein: CASSPNPYSWRRYNEQFF
CDR3 DNA: TGTGCCAGTAGTCCCAACCCCTATAGCTGGAGAAGATACAATGAGCAGTTCTTC

CDR3 length: 16
J gene: TRBJ2-7
V gene: TRBV11-2
D gene: TRBD1
clone size: NA
CDR3 protein: CASSLVQQGASYEQYF
CDR3 DNA: TGTGCCAGCAGCTTAGTACAACAGGGGGCCTCCTACGAGCAGTACTTC

CDR3 length: 16
J gene: TRBJ2-2
V gene: TRBV29-1
D gene: NA
clone size: large
CDR3 protein: CSVEDTSGKNTGELFF
CDR3 DNA: TGCAGCGTTGAAGATACCAGCGGCAAGAACACCGGGGAGCTGTTTTTT

CDR3 length: 13
J gene: TRBJ2-7
V gene: TRBV6-2/TRBV6-3
D gene: NA
clone size: NA
CDR3 protein: CASSYSPHYEQYF
CDR3 DNA: TGTGCCAGCAGTTACTCACCGCACTACGAGCAGTACTTC

CDR3 length: 11
J gene: TRBJ2-7
V gene: TRBV30
D gene: NA
clone size: once
CDR3 protein: CAWSRVYEQYF
CDR3 DNA: TGTGCCTGGAGTAGGGTCTACGAGCAGTACTTC

CDR3 length: 14
J gene: TRBJ2-1
V gene: TRBV30
D gene: TRBD2
clone size: NA
CDR3 protein: CAWQGLAEYNEQFF
CDR3 DNA: TGTGCCTGGCAAGGACTAGCAGAATACAATGAGCAGTTCTTC

CDR3 length: 15
J gene: TRBJ2-3
V gene: TRBV9
D gene: TRBD2
clone size: NA
CDR3 protein: CASSGFSGRLDTQYF
CDR3 DNA: TGTGCCAGCAGCGGTTTTAGCGGGAGACTAGATACGCAGTATTTT

CDR3 length: 14
J gene: TRBJ1-5
V gene: TRBV5-1
D gene: NA
clone size: NA
CDR3 protein: CASSLVSGSEPQHF
CDR3 DNA: TGCGCCAGCAGCTTGGTTTCAGGGAGTGAACCCCAGCATTTT

CDR3 length: 15
J gene: TRBJ1-3
V gene: TRBV6-1
D gene: TRBD1
clone size: large
CDR3 protein: CASSDLQGLRNTIYF
CDR3 DNA: TGTGCCAGCAGTGACCTACAGGGGCTCAGAAACACCATATATTTT

CDR3 length: 14
J gene: TRBJ1-6
V gene: TRBV7-9
D gene: TRBD1
clone size: large
CDR3 protein: CASSLVGQDSPLHF
CDR3 DNA: TGTGCCAGCAGCTTAGTTGGACAGGATTCACCCCTCCACTTT